This TCR beta chain appears in the sequencing data of a study of Graves' ophthalmopathy and Graves' hyperthyroidism. Study overall: Hyperthyroidism was classified as stable if no ophthalmopathy occurred within 18 months of follow-up. General study results and limits: Blood also contained most of the expanded thyroid clonotypes above 0.001 frequency.

The germline gives CDR1 SGHTA, CDR2 FQGNSA. The CDR3 contains 13 residues. Trimming took off 7 bases at V and 8 bases at J, with 15 bases between the two ends. The hyperthyroidism patients had a new diagnosis of under 2 months' duration and were aged 18 to 65. For repertoire sequencing, the TCR beta CDR3 regions were amplified from RNA transcripts. HTBI-primed first-round RT-PCR preceded second-round multiplex PCR. TCRdb re-called the multiplex PCR reads with MiXCR, one entry per CDR3 protein. Of approximately 1.2 million distinct CDR3 sequences listed, about 40% were seen once; the top ten hold 11%. As concerns this clonotype: Its cognate antigen is unknown.

The TCR sequence derives from an adult man with Graves' hyperthyroidism. The specimen sequenced was peripheral blood or thyroid tissue (not recorded which). This chain links TRBV7-2 with TRBJ1-3; D gene unclear. The CDR3 is CASTPVWSDTIYF. The CDR3 DNA sequence: TGTGCCAGCACCCCGGTCTGGAGCGACACCATATATTTT.